The 20 T cell receptor beta chains below all came from one sample that was sequenced in a study of tumor T cells in aggressive B-cell lymphoma. Repertoires were generated with immunoSEQ multiplex PCR, while TCRdb's copy carries only in-frame clones and drops some. Here the sample spans under 10,000 clones, around 83% being singletons. Sequenced input: tumor tissue. The receptor source for this set is an adult with diffuse large B cell lymphoma.

The rearrangement links TRBV4-1 to TRBJ1-1; D is unclear. The CDR3 spans 16 residues. The germline V gene encodes CDR1 MGHRA and CDR2 YSYEKL. Trimming took 3 bases from V and 5 from J, leaving 19 bases between them. The CDR3 coding sequence is TGCGCCAGCAGCCACCCCACGCGGGATAGGAGGACTGAAGCTTTCTTT. Its protein product is CASSHPTRDRRTEAFF.

The chain is built from TRBV15 and TRBJ2-5, with D perhaps TRBD1 (6 bases). TRBJ2-7 matches the DNA end more closely, so the J call is doubtful. The CDR3 contains 13 residues. Germline V gene data show CDR1 as LNHNV and CDR2 as YYDKDF (reference sequence). CDR3 in DNA: TGTGCCACCAGCAGACAGGGGTTACACGAGCAGTACTTC. This codes for CATSRQGLHEQYF.

The gene calls are TRBV5-4 and TRBJ2-1; possible D gene TRBD1, 5 bases. Germline-derived CDR1 and CDR2 are SGHNT and YYREEE (reference sequence). The CDR3 contains 15 residues. Trimming shortened V by 0 bases and J by 9 bases, and 16 bases separated the two germline ends. CDR3: CASSLVPEQGIEQFF. CDR3 nucleotides: TGTGCCAGCAGCTTGGTACCTGAGCAGGGTATTGAGCAGTTCTTC.

J is TRBJ2-7 and V is TRBV30; TRBD2 agrees at 7 bases. Germline V lookup: CDR1 GTSNPN, CDR2 SVGIG (reference sequence). The ends lost 1 base at V and 7 bases at J; junction bases unmatched: 4. CDR3 length: 12 residues. CDR3: CAWSGGGVEQYF. The CDR3 DNA follows: TGTGCCTGGAGTGGGGGAGGGGTAGAGCAGTACTTC. The variable domain in full, completed from reference TRBV30 and TRBJ2-7, reads SQTIHQWPATLVQPVGSPLSLECTVEGTSNPNLYWYRQAAGRGLQLLFYSVGIGQISSEVPQNLSASRPQDRQFILSSKKLLLSDSGFYLCAWSGGGVEQYFGPGTRLTVT.

This clone was found once. The chain is built from TRBV5-1 and TRBJ2-7; the D gene is possibly TRBD1 (5 bases). Between the trimmed V and J ends, which lost 6 bases and 0 bases, there was a span of 16 bases. Germline V lookup: CDR1 SGHRS, CDR2 YFSETQ. The length of the CDR3 is 15 residues. The CDR3 reads CASTQGRQSSYEQYF. DNA for the CDR3: TGCGCCAGCACTCAGGGCCGGCAGAGCTCCTACGAGCAGTACTTC.

As to this clone: This specimen includes other DNA sequences encoding the same CDR3. The J gene is TRBJ2-1, the V gene TRBV9, with a weak D call TRBD2 (6 bases). CDR1 is SGDLS and CDR2 is YYNGEE in the germline V gene. Trimming took off 4 bases at V and 3 bases at J, with 17 bases between the two ends. The CDR3 has 16 amino acids. CDR3 amino acids: CASSPGRAPYYNEQFF. The CDR3 DNA is TGTGCCAGCAGCCCCGGGAGAGCTCCTTACTACAATGAGCAGTTCTTC.

V usage is TRBV7-2 and J usage is TRBJ2-3, with 13 positions matching TRBD2. CDR3 size: 14 residues. Trimming at V came to 4 bases and at J to 5 bases, leaving 0 bases not matched to a gene. Per germline, CDR1 SGHTA and CDR2 FQGNSA. As DNA, the CDR3 is TGTGCCAGCAGCTGGACTAGCGGGAGAGATACGCAGTATTTT. Translated: CASSWTSGRDTQYF.

This rearrangement joins TRBV5-4 to TRBJ1-2; 11 nucleotides align to TRBD1. J was trimmed by 8 bases and V by 7 bases; bases with no gene match: 4. Per the germline V gene, CDR1 is SGHNT and CDR2 is YYREEE (reference sequence). This CDR3 region has 12 residues. The CDR3 region is CASGQGAQGYTF. As DNA, the CDR3 is TGTGCCAGCGGACAGGGGGCGCAAGGCTACACCTTC.

This sequence joins TRBV5-5 and TRBJ2-2; D may be TRBD1 (5 bases). The CDR3 runs 14 residues. The germline CDR1 and CDR2 sequences are SGHKS and YYEKEE (reference sequence). The V and J ends lost 4 bases and 4 bases respectively, with 11 bases between them. Here the CDR3 DNA reads TGTGCCAGCAGCCTGGACATCCCCACCGGGGAGCTGTTTTTT. As protein: CASSLDIPTGELFF.

Note on this clone: Other DNA sequences in this sample translate to the same CDR3. The V call is TRBV18, the J call TRBJ1-6; D unclear. With 2 bases removed from V and 0 bases from J, the gap between germline ends came to 11 bases. The CDR3 contains 17 residues. Germline loops: CDR1 KGHSH, CDR2 LQKENI. CDR3 amino acids: CASSPGPGSSYNSPLHF. For the CDR3, the DNA is TGTGCCAGCTCACCAGGACCGGGGAGCTCCTATAATTCACCCCTCCACTTT.

The chain employs TRBV7-3 and TRBJ2-6; no clear D. The CDR3 runs to 15 residues. CDR1 and CDR2 from the germline V gene are SGHTA and FQGTGA. Trimming shortened V by 2 bases and J by 0 bases, and 5 bases separated the two germline ends. Here the CDR3 reads CASSLGDSGANVLTF. CDR3 coding DNA: TGTGCCAGCAGCTTAGGAGACTCTGGGGCCAACGTCCTGACTTTC.

With regard to this clone: Other nucleotide sequences from this sample produce the same CDR3. The chain uses TRBV13 and TRBJ2-4; 9 nucleotides align to TRBD2. CDR1 is PRHDT and CDR2 is FYEKMQ in the germline V gene (reference sequence). V dropped 0 bases and J dropped 6; count of bases not matched to a gene: 9. The CDR3 is made up of 17 amino acids. CDR3 protein: CASSLGRLAGFGNIQYF. The CDR3 bases are TGTGCCAGCAGCTTAGGCCGGCTAGCGGGATTCGGAAACATTCAGTACTTC.

CDR3 DNA: TGTGCCAGCAGCGTTACAGGGGCTGGGGCTGAAGCTTTCTTT. This codes for CASSVTGAGAEAFF. The chain is built from TRBV9 and TRBJ1-1; 7 bases align to TRBD1. In germline, CDR1 is SGDLS, CDR2 YYNGEE. This CDR3 is built from 14 residues. The V gene end was trimmed by 2 bases and the J gene end by 6 bases; junction bases not matched to a gene: 7.

As concerns this clone: The sample carries other DNA sequences with the same CDR3. The chain couples TRBV2 to TRBJ2-1; possible D gene TRBD1, 5 bases. This CDR3 comprises 14 residues. The V gene's germline CDR1 is SNHLY and CDR2 FYNNEI. V gave up 0 bases and J gave up 7 bases, with 10 bases separating them. The CDR3, as DNA: TGTGCCAGCAGTGAAGCGCTTAGGGGAAATGAGCAGTTCTTC. Translation gives CASSEALRGNEQFF.

The V and J genes are TRBV7-8 and TRBJ2-5; the D gene is possibly TRBD2 (7 bases). The V gene lost 1 base and the J gene lost 1 base, with 22 bases spanning the gap. Germline V lookup: CDR1 SGHVS, CDR2 FQNEAQ. The CDR3 runs to 19 residues. This CDR3 is CASSLGLWGGALRQETQYF. The CDR3 nucleotides read TGTGCCAGCAGCTTAGGCTTGTGGGGGGGGGCGTTACGCCAAGAGACCCAGTACTTC.

The chain links TRBV7-6 to TRBJ2-5; possible D gene TRBD2, 6 bases. This CDR3 region has 14 residues. The germline V gene encodes CDR1 SGHVS and CDR2 FNYEAQ. V was pared by 2 bases and J by 2 bases, with 9 bases between. CDR3 sequence reads: CASSLRSGQETQYF. The CDR3 DNA reads as TGTGCCAGCAGCTTACGTAGCGGACAAGAGACCCAGTACTTC.

Points on this clone: Other DNA sequences in the sample encode the same CDR3. The V gene is TRBV10-3, the J gene TRBJ2-3, with D possibly TRBD2 on 6 matching bases. V lost 0 bases to trimming and J lost 3 bases, with 10 bases between them. This CDR3 spans 15 amino acids. Germline loops: CDR1 ENHRY, CDR2 SYGVKD. The CDR3 loop is CAISESPTRTDTQYF. The CDR3 DNA follows: TGTGCCATCAGTGAGTCACCGACTAGGACAGATACGCAGTATTTT.

V usage is TRBV15 and J usage is TRBJ1-4; D is perhaps TRBD1 (6 bases). Germline assignment: CDR1 LNHNV and CDR2 YYDKDF (reference sequence). CDR3 length equals 15 residues. V dropped 4 bases and J dropped 4 bases, with 13 bases sitting between them. The CDR3 DNA sequence: TGTGCCACCAGCAAGACAGGTGTCCTTAATGAAAAACTGTTTTTT. This encodes CATSKTGVLNEKLFF.

Regarding this clone: One end of the junction is discordant with germline, which a read error may explain. The V call is TRBV30, the J call TRBJ1-2; TRBD1 might be the D (5 bases). The CDR3 spans 12 residues. Germline lookup yields CDR1 GTSNPN and CDR2 SVGIG (reference sequence). The CDR3 sequence is CTWGGFRYGYTF. The DNA for the CDR3 is TGTACCTGGGGGGGGTTTAGATATGGCTACACCTTC.

The V and J genes are TRBV10-2 and TRBJ1-2; D may be TRBD1 (5 bases). The ends were cut back, 6 bases at V and 5 bases at J, with 16 bases in the middle. Per germline, CDR1 WSHSY and CDR2 SAAADI. This CDR3 comprises 14 residues. CDR3 loop: CASSADDSLYGYTF. The CDR3 DNA sequence: TGCGCCAGCAGCGCCGACGACAGCCTATATGGCTACACCTTC.